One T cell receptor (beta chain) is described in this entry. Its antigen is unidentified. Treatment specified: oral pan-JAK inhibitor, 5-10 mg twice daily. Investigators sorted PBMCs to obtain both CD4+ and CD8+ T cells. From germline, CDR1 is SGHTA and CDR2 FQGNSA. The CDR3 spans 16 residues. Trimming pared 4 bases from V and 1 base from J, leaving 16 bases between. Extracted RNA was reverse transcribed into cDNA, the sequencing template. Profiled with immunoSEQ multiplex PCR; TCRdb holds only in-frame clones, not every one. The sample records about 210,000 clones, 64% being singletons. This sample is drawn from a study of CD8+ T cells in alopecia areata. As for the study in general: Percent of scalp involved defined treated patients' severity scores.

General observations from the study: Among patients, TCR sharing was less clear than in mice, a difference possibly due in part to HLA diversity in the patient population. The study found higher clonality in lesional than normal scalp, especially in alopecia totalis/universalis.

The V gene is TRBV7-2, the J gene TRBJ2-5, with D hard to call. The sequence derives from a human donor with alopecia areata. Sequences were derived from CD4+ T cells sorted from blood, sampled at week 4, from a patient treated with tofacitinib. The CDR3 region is CASSSRGLGPQETQYF. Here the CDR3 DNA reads TGTGCCAGCAGCTCTAGAGGCTTGGGCCCCCAAGAGACCCAGTACTTC.